The rows below give T cell receptor beta chains drawn from one sample of a study of T cell repertoires in cytomegalovirus infection. MiXCR, run by TCRdb on the reads, gives a single entry per CDR3 protein. The sample contains under 500,000 distinct CDR3 sequences, approximately 46% of which appear only once. The antigens of these receptors remain unknown. The material sequenced was cultured PBMCs, taken from culture after CMV antigen stimulation. These receptor sequences come from a human donor in good health (CMV status not recorded). Some clones in this sample may be carry-over from other donors' samples. Each CDR3 is given with its conserved first and last residue. A D gene is named only where the DNA matches it firmly. Some rows mark clone size as missing; the rest say once, few, many or name a class of expanded clone.

j_call | v_call | d_call | clone_size | cdr3_nt | cdr3_aa
TRBJ1-1 | TRBV12-5 | TRBD1 | . | TGTGCTAGTGGTCCGGGACAGGGAAACACTGAAGCTTTCTTT | CASGPGQGNTEAFF
TRBJ1-1 | TRBV7-2 | . | . | TGTGCCAGCAGCTTAGCCCTCCAGGGAATGGGCACTGAAGCTTTCTTT | CASSLALQGMGTEAFF
TRBJ1-1 | TRBV6-5 | . | . | TGTGCCAGCAGTTACTCTAGGGGCTTAGAGACTGAAGCTTTCTTT | CASSYSRGLETEAFF
TRBJ2-2 | TRBV7-8 | TRBD2 | few | TGTGCCAGCAGCTGGGACGGGACTAGCAGTATCCTGGGAGCAAACACCGGGGAGCTGTTTTTT | CASSWDGTSSILGANTGELFF
TRBJ1-6 | TRBV27 | TRBD1 | . | TGTGCCAGCCGACCTACAGGGGGCGAATCACCCCTCCACTTT | CASRPTGGESPLHF
TRBJ2-1 | TRBV7-8 | . | . | TGTGCCAGCAGCTTAGCCCTTCCGGGACTCATAAACAATGAGCAGTTCTTC | CASSLALPGLINNEQFF
TRBJ2-2 | TRBV10-3 | TRBD2 | few | TGTGCCATTCTAGCGGTCTACACCGGGGAGCTGTTTTTT | CAILAVYTGELFF
TRBJ2-7 | TRBV7-4 | . | . | TGTGCCCCCCAGGGCGCAGGGACCCGGACAAAAGGGGAGCAGTACTTC | CAPQGAGTRTKGEQYF
TRBJ2-7 | TRBV20-1 | TRBD1 | . | TGCAGTGCTCGGACAGGGGTTCCCTACGAGCAGTACTTC | CSARTGVPYEQYF
TRBJ2-5 | TRBV11-2 | TRBD1 | . | TGTGCCAGCAGCCAGGGCAGGGACAGGGTGTTCGAGACCCAGTACTTC | CASSQGRDRVFETQYF
TRBJ2-1 | TRBV20-1 | . | . | TGCAGTGCTAGTCAAAGGAATGAGCAGTTCTTC | CSASQRNEQFF
TRBJ2-2 | TRBV2 | TRBD1 | few | TGTGCCAGCAGTGCCTCACAGGGGGCGACCGGGGAGCTGTTTTTT | CASSASQGATGELFF
TRBJ1-5 | TRBV6-1 | TRBD1 | . | TGTGCCAGTAGTTTGTTCGTGGGGACAGAAAATCAGCCCCAGCATTTT | CASSLFVGTENQPQHF
TRBJ1-1 | TRBV11-2 | . | . | TGTGCCAGCAGCTTCACCTCGACGGGGAACACTGAAGCTTTCTTT | CASSFTSTGNTEAFF
TRBJ2-3 | TRBV20-1 | . | few | TGCAGTGCTAGGAGGGCCGGGGTCACAGATACGCAGTATTTT | CSARRAGVTDTQYF
TRBJ2-1 | TRBV7-8 | . | . | TGTGCCAGCAGCCCCCCGGGGTCCCGGCTTTTCTTC | CASSPPGSRLFF
TRBJ2-7 | TRBV28 | TRBD1 | . | TGTGCCAGCAGTTCTTTCCGACAGGGCGAGCAGTACTTC | CASSSFRQGEQYF
TRBJ2-1 | TRBV20-1 | TRBD2 | . | TGCAGTGTGGGTCTAGCGGGAATTGGTGAGCAGTTCTTC | CSVGLAGIGEQFF
TRBJ2-2 | TRBV7-4 | . | . | TGTGCCAGCAGGCCTACAGGGAGCACCGGGGAGCTGTTTTTT | CASRPTGSTGELFF
TRBJ1-2 | TRBV5-4 | . | . | TGTGCCAGCAGCTTGGCGGCAGCAGACTATGGCTACACCTTC | CASSLAAADYGYTF
TRBJ1-4 | TRBV19 | . | . | TGTGCCAGTAAAAGGAACAGAAATGAAAAACTGTTTTTT | CASKRNRNEKLFF
TRBJ2-7 | TRBV7-6 | TRBD2 | many | TGTGCCAGCAGCCCCATTATGGGCGGGAGTCTTTACGAGCAGTACTTC | CASSPIMGGSLYEQYF
TRBJ1-1 | TRBV6-5 | . | . | TGTGCCAGCAGTCGGGGGGACACGGCTGAAGCTTTCTTT | CASSRGDTAEAFF
TRBJ2-1 | TRBV20-1 | . | few | TGCAGTGCTAGGTCGGGGAAGAACAATGAGCAGTTCTTC | CSARSGKNNEQFF
TRBJ2-7 | TRBV7-6 | TRBD2 | many | TGTGCCAGCAGCTTAGAGGCTAGCGGATCCTACGAGCAGTACTTC | CASSLEASGSYEQYF
TRBJ1-6 | TRBV27 | . | . | TGTGCCAGCAGTTGGAGAGGGATAGGCTCACCCCTCCACTTT | CASSWRGIGSPLHF
TRBJ2-1 | TRBV10-2 | TRBD2 | . | TGCGCCAGCGGGGGGGGACGGTCCTCCTACAATGAGCAGTTCTTC | CASGGGRSSYNEQFF
TRBJ1-2 | TRBV6-1 | . | once | TGTGCCAGCAGTGAAGCTGTAGGCGCCTTC | CASSEAVGAF
TRBJ2-3 | TRBV7-2 | . | once | TGTGCCAGCAGCTTTCGGGCGGGCGGAGATACGCAGTATTTT | CASSFRAGGDTQYF
TRBJ2-2 | TRBV7-2 | . | . | TGTGCCAGCAGCACGGGACACCGGGCGGGCACCGGGGAGCTGTTTTTT | CASSTGHRAGTGELFF
TRBJ1-1 | TRBV7-2 | . | few | TGTGCCAGCAGCTTAAGGAGGGGGATGAACACTGAAGCTTTCTTT | CASSLRRGMNTEAFF
TRBJ2-1 | TRBV7-2 | TRBD2 | few | TGTGCCAGCAGCTCCGGGACTAGCGGGAAACGAGCCCCATACAATGAGCAGTTCTTC | CASSSGTSGKRAPYNEQFF
TRBJ2-7 | TRBV7-9 | TRBD2 | many | TGTGCCAGCAGCTTAGAGGTAGGACTAGCCTACGAGCAGTACTTC | CASSLEVGLAYEQYF
TRBJ2-5 | TRBV7-6 | . | . | TGTGCCAGCAGTCCCACCGGCTGGGGGTTCCAAGAGACCCAGTACTTC | CASSPTGWGFQETQYF
TRBJ2-1 | TRBV27 | . | few | TGTGCCAGCAGTCCCTCCCAAAATGAGCAGTTCTTC | CASSPSQNEQFF
TRBJ2-7 | TRBV4-3 | . | few | TGCGCCAGCAGCCAAGATGCAGCGACATACGAGCAGTACTTC | CASSQDAATYEQYF
TRBJ2-1 | TRBV10-3 | TRBD2 | few | TGTGCCATCAGTGATTGGACTAGCGGGGACAATGAGCAGTTCTTC | CAISDWTSGDNEQFF
TRBJ1-4 | TRBV7-9 | TRBD1 | . | TGTGCCAGCAGCCGGCCGGGACAGCCTAATGAAAAACTGTTTTTT | CASSRPGQPNEKLFF
TRBJ2-2 | TRBV6-2/TRBV6-3 | . | once | TGTGCCAGCAGTACCCCAGACGGGCTTGCGAACACCGGGGAGCTGTTTTTT | CASSTPDGLANTGELFF
TRBJ2-6 | TRBV4-1 | . | . | TGCGCCAGCAGCCGTGGAGGGGACTCTGGGGCCAACGTCCTGACTTTC | CASSRGGDSGANVLTF